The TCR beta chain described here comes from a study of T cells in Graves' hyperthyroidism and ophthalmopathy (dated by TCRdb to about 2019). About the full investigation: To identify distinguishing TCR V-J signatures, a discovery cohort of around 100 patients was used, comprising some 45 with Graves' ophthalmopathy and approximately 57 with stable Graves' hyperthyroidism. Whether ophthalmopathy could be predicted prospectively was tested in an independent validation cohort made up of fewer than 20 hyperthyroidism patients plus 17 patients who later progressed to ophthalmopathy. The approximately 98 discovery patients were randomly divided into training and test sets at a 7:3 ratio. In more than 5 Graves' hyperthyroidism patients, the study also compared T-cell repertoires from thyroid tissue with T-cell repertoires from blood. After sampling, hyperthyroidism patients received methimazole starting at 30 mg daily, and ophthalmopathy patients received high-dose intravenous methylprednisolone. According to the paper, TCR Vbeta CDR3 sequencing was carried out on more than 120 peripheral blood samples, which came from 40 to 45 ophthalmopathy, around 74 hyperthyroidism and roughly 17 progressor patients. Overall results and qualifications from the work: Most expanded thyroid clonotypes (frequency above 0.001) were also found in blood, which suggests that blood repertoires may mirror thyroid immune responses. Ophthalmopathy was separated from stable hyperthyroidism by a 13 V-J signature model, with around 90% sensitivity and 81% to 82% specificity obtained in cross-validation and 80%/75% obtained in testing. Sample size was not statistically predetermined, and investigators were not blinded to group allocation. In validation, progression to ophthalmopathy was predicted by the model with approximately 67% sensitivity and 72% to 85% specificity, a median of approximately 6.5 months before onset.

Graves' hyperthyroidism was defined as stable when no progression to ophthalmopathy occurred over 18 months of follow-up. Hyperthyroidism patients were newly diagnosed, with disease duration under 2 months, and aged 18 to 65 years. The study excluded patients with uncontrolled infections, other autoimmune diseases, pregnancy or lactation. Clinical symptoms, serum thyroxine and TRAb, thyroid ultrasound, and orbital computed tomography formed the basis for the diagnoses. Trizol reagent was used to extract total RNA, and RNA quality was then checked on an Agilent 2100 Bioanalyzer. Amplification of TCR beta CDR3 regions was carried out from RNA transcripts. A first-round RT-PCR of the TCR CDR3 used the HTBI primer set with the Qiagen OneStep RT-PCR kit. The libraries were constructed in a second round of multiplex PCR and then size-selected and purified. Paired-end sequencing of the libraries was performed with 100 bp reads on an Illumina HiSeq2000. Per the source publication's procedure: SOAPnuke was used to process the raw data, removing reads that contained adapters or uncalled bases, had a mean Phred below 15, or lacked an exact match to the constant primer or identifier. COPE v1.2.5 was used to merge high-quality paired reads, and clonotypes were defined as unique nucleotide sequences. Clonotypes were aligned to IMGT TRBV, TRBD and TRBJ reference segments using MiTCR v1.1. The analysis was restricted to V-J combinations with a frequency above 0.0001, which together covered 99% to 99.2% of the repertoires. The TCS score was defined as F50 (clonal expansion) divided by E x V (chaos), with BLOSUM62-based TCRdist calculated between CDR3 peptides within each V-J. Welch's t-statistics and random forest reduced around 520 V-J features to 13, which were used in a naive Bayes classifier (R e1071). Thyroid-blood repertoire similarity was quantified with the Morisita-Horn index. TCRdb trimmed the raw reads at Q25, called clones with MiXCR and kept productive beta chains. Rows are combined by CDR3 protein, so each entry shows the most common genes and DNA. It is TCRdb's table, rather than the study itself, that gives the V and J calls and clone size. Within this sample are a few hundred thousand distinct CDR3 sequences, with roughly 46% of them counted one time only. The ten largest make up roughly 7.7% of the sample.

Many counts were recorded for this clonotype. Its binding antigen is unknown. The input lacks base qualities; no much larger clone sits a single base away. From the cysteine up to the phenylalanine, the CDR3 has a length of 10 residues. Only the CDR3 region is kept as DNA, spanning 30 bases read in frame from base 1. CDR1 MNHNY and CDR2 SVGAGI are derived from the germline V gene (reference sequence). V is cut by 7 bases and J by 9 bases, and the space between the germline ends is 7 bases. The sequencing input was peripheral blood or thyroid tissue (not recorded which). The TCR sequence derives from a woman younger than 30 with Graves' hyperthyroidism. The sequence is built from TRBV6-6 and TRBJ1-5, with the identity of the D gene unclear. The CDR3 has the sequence CASTPGPQHF. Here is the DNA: TGTGCCAGCACCCCAGGGCCCCAGCATTTT.